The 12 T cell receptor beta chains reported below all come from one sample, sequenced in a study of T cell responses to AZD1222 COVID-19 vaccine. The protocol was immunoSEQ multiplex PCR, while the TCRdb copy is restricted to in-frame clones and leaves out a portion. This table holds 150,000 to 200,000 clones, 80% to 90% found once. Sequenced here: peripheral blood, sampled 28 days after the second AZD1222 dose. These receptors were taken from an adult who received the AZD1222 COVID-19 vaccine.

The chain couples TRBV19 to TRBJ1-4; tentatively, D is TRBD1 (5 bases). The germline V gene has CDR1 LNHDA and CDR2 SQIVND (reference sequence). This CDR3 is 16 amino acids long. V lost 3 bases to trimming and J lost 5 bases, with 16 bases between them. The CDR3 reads CASSMLPGLTNEKLFF. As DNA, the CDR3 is TGTGCCAGTAGTATGCTTCCGGGACTCACCAATGAAAAACTGTTTTTT.

DNA of the CDR3: TGTGCCAGCAGTCCCCACAGGGGAAAAGTCGACTATGGCTACACCTTC. Protein sequence: CASSPHRGKVDYGYTF. This chain uses TRBV28 with TRBJ1-2, with 7 bases identical to TRBD1. Trimming removed 5 bases from V and 3 bases from J; junction bases left unmatched: 12. Germline V CDR1 and CDR2: MDHEN, SYDVKM. The CDR3 extends over 16 amino acids.

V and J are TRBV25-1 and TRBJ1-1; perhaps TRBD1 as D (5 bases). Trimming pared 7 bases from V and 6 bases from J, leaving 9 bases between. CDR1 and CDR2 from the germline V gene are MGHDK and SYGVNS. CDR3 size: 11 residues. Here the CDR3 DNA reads TGTGCCAGCACCCTAGGGGCTGAAGCTTTCTTT. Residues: CASTLGAEAFF.

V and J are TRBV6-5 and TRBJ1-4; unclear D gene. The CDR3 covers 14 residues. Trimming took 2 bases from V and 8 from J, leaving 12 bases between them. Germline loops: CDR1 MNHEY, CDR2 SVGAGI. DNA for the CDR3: TGTGCCAGCAGTTACGCCGGGTCTGACGAAAAACTGTTTTTT. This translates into CASSYAGSDEKLFF.

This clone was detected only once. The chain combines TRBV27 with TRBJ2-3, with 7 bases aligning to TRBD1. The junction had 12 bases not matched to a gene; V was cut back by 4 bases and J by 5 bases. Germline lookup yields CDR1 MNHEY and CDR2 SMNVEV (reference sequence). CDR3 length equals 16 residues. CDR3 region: CASSSLDRLRGDTQYF. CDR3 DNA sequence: TGTGCCAGCAGTTCCCTGGACAGGCTAAGGGGAGATACGCAGTATTTT.

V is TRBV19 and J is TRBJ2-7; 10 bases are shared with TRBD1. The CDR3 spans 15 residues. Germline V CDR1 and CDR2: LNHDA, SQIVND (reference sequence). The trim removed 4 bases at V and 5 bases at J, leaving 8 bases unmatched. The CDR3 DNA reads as TGTGCCAGTAGTACCGGGGTGGGACAGGGGAACGAGCAGTACTTC. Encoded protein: CASSTGVGQGNEQYF.

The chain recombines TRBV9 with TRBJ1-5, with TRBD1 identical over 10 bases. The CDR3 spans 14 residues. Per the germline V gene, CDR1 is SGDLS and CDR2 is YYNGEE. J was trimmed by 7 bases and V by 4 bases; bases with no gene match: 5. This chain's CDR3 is CASSKGTGAQPQHF. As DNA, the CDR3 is TGTGCCAGCAGCAAAGGGACAGGGGCCCAGCCCCAGCATTTT.

CDR3 DNA sequence: TGTGCCAGTAGTCTCCAACGAAATAGCAATCAGCCCCAGCATTTT. Translating it yields CASSLQRNSNQPQHF. The gene calls are TRBV19 and TRBJ1-5; D unresolved. The CDR3 is 15 amino acids. In germline, CDR1 is LNHDA, CDR2 SQIVND (reference sequence). Trimming pared 5 bases from V and 0 bases from J, leaving 11 bases between.

CDR3 protein: CASSTTGNSGNTIYF. Written as DNA, the CDR3 is TGTGCCAGTAGCACGACGGGAAACTCTGGAAACACCATATATTTT. The rearrangement links TRBV19 to TRBJ1-3; D unresolved. The CDR3 length is 15 residues. V dropped 6 bases and J dropped 0 bases, with 12 bases sitting between them. In germline, CDR1 is LNHDA, CDR2 SQIVND (reference sequence).

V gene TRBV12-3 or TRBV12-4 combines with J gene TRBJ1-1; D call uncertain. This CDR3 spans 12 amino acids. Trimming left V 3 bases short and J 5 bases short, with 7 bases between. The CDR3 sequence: CASSFLGTEAFF. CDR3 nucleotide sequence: TGTGCCAGCAGTTTTTTGGGGACTGAAGCTTTCTTT.

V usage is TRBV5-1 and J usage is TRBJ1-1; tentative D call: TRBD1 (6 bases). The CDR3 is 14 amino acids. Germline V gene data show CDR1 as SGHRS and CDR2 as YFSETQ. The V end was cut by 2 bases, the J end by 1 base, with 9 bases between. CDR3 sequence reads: CASSFAGQNTEAFF. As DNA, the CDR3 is TGCGCCAGCAGCTTTGCGGGACAGAACACTGAAGCTTTCTTT.

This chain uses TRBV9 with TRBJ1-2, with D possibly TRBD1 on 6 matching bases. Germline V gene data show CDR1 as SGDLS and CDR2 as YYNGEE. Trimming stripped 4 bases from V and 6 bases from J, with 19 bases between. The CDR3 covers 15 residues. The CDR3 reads CASSRGQPSVDGYTF. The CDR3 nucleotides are TGTGCCAGCAGCCGCGGACAGCCGTCAGTCGATGGCTACACCTTC.